This entry is about one T cell receptor beta chain. Its antigen is currently unknown. Expressed TCRB transcripts were sequenced because the entire RNA isolate underwent reverse transcription. Assay: immunoSEQ multiplex PCR; the TCRdb copy retains only in-frame clones and omits some. Among 390,000 or so clones listed, over 11% were seen once. The data originate from a study of beta chain features in type 1 diabetes. Study overall: Patient and healthy donor groups were alike in age, gender and cell yields. Investigators examined nearly 110,000,000 sorted cells across all samples.

The CDR3 length is 13 residues. The V gene's germline CDR1 is SNHLY and CDR2 FYNNEI. With 7 bases removed from V and 0 bases from J, the gap between germline ends came to 9 bases. Study observations and caveats: Reduced insertions and increased deletions marked VDJ junctions in type 1 diabetes patients. The study found that naive, central memory and Treg TCRB repertoires appeared more similar in patients than in healthy donors.

The material sequenced was naive CD4+ T cells from blood. The sequence was collected from a man younger than 45 in good health. The V gene is TRBV2, the J gene TRBJ2-5; D unclear. The CDR3 region is CASNVGYQETQYF. The CDR3 DNA is TGTGCCAGCAATGTCGGTTACCAAGAGACCCAGTACTTC.